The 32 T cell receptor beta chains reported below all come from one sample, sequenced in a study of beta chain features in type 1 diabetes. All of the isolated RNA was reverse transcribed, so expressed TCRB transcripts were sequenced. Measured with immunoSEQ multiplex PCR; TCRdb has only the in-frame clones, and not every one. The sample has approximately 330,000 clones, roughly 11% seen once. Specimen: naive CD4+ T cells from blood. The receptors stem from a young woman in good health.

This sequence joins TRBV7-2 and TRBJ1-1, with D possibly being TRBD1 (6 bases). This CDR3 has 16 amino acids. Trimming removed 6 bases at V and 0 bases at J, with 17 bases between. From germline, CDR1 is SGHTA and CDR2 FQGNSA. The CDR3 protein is CASSPLRGGLNTEAFF. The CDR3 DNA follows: TGTGCCAGCAGTCCTCTGAGGGGGGGTTTGAACACTGAAGCTTTCTTT.

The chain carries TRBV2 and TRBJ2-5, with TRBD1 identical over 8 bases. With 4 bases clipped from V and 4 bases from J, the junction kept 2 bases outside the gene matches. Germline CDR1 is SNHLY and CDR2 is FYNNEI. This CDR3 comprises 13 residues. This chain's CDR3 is CASSVRGRETQYF. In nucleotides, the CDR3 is TGTGCCAGCAGTGTCAGGGGGCGAGAGACCCAGTACTTC.

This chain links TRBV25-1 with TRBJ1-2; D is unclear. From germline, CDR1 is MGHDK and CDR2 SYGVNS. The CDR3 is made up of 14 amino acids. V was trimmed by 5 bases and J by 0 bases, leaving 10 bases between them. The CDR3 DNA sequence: TGTGCCAGCAGTTTCGAGGGAGCTAACTATGGCTACACCTTC. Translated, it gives CASSFEGANYGYTF.

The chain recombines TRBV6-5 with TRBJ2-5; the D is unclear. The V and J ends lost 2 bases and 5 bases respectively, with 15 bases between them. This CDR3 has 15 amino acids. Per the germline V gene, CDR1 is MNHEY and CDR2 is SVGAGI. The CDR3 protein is CASSYAALSSETQYF. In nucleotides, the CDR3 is TGTGCCAGCAGTTACGCGGCCCTAAGTTCGGAGACCCAGTACTTC.

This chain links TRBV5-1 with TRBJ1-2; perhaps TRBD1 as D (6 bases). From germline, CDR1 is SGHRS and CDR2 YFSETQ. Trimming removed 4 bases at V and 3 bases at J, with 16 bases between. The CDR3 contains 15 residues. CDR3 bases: TGCGCCAGCAGCGCGCTGGGGGCGCGGGACTATGGCTACACCTTC. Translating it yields CASSALGARDYGYTF.

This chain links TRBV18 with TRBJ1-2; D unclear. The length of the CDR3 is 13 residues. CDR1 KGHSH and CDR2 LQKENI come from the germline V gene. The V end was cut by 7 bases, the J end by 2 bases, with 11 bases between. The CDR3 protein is CASLSGENYGYTF. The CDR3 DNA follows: TGTGCCAGCTTGTCCGGGGAAAACTATGGCTACACCTTC.

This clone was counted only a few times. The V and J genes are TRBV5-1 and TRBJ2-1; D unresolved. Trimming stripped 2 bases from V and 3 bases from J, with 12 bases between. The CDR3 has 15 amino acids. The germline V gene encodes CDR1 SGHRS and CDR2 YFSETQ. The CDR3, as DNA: TGCGCCAGCAGCTTCTCACAGTCTCGCTACAATGAGCAGTTCTTC. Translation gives CASSFSQSRYNEQFF.

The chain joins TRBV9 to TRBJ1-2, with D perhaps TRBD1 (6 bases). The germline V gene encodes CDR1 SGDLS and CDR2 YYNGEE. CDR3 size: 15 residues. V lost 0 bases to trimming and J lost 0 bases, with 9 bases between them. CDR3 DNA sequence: TGTGCCAGCAGCGTAGTCGAGGGGGCTAACTATGGCTACACCTTC. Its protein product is CASSVVEGANYGYTF.

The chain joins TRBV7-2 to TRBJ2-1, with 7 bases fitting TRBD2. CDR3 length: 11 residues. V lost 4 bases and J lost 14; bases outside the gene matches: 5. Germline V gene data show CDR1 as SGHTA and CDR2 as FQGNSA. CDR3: CASSSRDYEFF. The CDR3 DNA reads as TGTGCCAGCAGCTCCCGGGACTATGAGTTCTTC.

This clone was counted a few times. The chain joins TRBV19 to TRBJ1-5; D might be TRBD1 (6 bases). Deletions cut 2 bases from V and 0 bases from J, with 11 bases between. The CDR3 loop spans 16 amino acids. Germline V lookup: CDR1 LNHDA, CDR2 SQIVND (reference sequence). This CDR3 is CASSIQGPNSNQPQHF. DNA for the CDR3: TGTGCCAGTAGTATACAGGGGCCTAATAGCAATCAGCCCCAGCATTTT.

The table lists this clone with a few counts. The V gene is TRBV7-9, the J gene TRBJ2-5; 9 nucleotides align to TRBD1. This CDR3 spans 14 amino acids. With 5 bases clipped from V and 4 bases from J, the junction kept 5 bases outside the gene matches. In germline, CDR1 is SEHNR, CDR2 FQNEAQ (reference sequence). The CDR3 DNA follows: TGTGCCAGCAGCGTCCCGACAGGGGGAGAGACCCAGTACTTC. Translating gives CASSVPTGGETQYF.

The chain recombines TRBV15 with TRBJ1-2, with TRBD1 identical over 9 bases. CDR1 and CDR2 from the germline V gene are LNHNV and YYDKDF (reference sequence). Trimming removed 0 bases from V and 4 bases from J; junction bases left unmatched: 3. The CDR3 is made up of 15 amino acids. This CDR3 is CATSRDPTGGYGYTF. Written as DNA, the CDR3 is TGTGCCACCAGCAGAGATCCGACAGGGGGCTATGGCTACACCTTC.

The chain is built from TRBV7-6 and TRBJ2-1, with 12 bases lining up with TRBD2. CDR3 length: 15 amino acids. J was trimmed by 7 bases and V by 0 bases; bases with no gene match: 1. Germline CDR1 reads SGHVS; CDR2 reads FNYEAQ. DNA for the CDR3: TGTGCCAGCAGCTTAGCTGGGACTAGCGGGAATGAGCAGTTCTTC. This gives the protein CASSLAGTSGNEQFF.

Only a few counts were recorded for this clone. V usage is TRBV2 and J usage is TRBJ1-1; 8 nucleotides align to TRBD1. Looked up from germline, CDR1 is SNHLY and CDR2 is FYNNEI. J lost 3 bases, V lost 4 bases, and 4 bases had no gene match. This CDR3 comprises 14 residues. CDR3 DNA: TGTGCCAGCAGTGGGTACAGGGGGGACACTGAAGCTTTCTTT. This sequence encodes CASSGYRGDTEAFF.

The CDR3, as DNA: TGTGCCAGCAGCGTAGTTGGGACAGGGGTGACCGGGGAGCTGTTTTTT. As protein: CASSVVGTGVTGELFF. The chain is built from TRBV9 and TRBJ2-2; 10 positions agree with TRBD1. V gave up 0 bases and J gave up 5 bases; unmatched junction bases: 4. Germline CDR1 is SGDLS and CDR2 is YYNGEE. There are 16 residues in the CDR3.

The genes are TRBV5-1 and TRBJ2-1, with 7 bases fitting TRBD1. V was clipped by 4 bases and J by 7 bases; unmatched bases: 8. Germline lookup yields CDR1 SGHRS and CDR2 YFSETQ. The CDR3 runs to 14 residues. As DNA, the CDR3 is TGCGCCAGCAGCACTAGGACAGGTACGAATGAGCAGTTCTTC. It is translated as CASSTRTGTNEQFF.

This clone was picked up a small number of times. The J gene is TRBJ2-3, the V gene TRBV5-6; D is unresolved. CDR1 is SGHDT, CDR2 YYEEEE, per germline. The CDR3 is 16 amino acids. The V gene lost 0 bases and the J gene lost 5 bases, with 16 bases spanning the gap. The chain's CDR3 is CASSLADLRRVDTQYF. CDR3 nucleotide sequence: TGTGCCAGCAGCTTGGCCGACCTACGGAGAGTAGATACGCAGTATTTT.

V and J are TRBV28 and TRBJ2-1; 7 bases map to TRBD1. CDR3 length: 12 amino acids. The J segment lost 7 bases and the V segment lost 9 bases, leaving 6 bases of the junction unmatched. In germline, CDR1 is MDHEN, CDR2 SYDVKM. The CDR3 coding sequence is TGTGCCAGTGACAGGGTTGGGAATGAGCAGTTCTTC. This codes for CASDRVGNEQFF.

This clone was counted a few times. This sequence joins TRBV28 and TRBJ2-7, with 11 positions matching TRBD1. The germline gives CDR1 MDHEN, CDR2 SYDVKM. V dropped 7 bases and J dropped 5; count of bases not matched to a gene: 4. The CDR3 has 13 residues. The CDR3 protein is CASKRTGGDEQYF. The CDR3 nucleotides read TGTGCCAGCAAAAGGACAGGGGGCGACGAGCAGTACTTC.

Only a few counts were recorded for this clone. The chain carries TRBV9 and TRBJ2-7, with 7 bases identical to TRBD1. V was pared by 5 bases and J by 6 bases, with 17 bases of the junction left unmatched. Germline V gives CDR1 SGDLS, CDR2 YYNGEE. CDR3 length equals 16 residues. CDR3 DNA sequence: TGTGCCAGCAGAGAACTGGTGCCGAAGACAGGGCGCGAGCAGTACTTC. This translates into CASRELVPKTGREQYF. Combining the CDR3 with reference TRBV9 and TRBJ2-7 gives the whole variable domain DSGVTQTPKHLITATGQRVTLRCSPRSGDLSVYWYQQSLDQGLQFLIQYYNGEERAKGNILERFSAQQFPDLHSELNLSSLELGDSALYFCASRELVPKTGREQYFGPGTRLTVT.

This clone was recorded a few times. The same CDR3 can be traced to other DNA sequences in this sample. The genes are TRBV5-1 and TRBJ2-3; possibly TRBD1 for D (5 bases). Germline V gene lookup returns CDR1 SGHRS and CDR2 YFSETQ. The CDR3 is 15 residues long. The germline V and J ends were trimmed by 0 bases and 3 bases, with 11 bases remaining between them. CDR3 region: CASSLVGAGTDTQYF. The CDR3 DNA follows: TGCGCCAGCAGCTTGGTTGGGGCAGGAACAGATACGCAGTATTTT. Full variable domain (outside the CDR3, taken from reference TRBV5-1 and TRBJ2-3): KAGVTQTPRYLIKTRGQQVTLSCSPISGHRSVSWYQQTPGQGLQFLFEYFSETQRNKGNFPGRFSGRQFSNSRSEMNVSTLELGDSALYLCASSLVGAGTDTQYFGPGTRLTVL.

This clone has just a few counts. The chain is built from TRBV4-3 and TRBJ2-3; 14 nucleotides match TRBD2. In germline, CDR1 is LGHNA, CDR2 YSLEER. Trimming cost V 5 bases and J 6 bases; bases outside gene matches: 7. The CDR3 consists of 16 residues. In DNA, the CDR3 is TGCGCCAGCAGCGTTCAGGGACTAGCGGGAGCTGATACGCAGTATTTT. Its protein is CASSVQGLAGADTQYF.

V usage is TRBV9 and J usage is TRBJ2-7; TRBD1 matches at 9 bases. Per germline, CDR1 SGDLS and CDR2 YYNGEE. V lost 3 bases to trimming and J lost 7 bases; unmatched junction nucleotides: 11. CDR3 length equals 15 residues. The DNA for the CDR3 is TGTGCCAGCAGCGAGACGGGACAGGGTTTCGGGGAGCAGTACTTC. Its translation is CASSETGQGFGEQYF.

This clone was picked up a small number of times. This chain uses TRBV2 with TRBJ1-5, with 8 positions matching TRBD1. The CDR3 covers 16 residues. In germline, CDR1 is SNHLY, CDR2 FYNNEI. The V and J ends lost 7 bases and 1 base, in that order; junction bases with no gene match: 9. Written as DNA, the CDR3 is TGTGCCAGCAAGATATCCCAGGGGGCGAGCAATCAGCCCCAGCATTTT. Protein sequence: CASKISQGASNQPQHF. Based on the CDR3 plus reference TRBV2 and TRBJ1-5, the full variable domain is EPEVTQTPSHQVTQMGQEVILRCVPISNHLYFYWYRQILGQKVEFLVSFYNNEISEKSEIFDDQFSVERPDGSNFTLKIRSTKLEDSAMYFCASKISQGASNQPQHFGDGTRLSIL.

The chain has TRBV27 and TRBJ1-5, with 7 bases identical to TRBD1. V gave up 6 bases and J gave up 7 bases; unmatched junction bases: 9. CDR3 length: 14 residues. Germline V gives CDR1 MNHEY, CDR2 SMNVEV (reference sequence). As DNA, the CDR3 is TGTGCCAGCAGACCTGAGGGGGCGGGCCAGCCCCAGCATTTT. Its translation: CASRPEGAGQPQHF.

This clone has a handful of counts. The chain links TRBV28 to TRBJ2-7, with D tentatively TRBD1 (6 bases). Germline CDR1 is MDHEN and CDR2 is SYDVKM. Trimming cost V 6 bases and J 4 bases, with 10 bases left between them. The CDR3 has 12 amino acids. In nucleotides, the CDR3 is TGTGCCAGCAGCAGGGACACATACGAGCAGTACTTC. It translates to CASSRDTYEQYF.

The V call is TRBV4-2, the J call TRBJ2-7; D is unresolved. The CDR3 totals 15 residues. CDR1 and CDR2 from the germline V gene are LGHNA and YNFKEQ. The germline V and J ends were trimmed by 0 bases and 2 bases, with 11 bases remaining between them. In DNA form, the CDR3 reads TGTGCCAGCAGCCAAGAGGCTAGGTGGGCCTACGAGCAGTACTTC. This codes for CASSQEARWAYEQYF.

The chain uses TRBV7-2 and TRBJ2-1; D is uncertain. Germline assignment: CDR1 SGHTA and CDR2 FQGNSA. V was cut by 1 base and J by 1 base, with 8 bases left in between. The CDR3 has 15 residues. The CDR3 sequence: CASSLEHGSYNEQFF. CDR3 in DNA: TGTGCCAGCAGCTTAGAGCACGGTTCCTACAATGAGCAGTTCTTC.

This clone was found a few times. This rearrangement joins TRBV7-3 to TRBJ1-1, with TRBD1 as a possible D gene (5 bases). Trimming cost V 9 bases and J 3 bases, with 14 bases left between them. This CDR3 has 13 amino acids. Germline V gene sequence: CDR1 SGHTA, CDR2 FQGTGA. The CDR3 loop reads CASSGEVDTEAFF. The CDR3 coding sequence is TGTGCCAGTTCGGGGGAGGTTGACACTGAAGCTTTCTTT.

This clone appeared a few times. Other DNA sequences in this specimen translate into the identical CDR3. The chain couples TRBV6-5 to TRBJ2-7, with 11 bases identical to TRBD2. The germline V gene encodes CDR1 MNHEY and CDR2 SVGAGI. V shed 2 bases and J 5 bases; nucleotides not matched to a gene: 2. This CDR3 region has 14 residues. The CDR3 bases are TGTGCCAGCAGTTACAGTAGCGGGAGGGACGAGCAGTACTTC. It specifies CASSYSSGRDEQYF.

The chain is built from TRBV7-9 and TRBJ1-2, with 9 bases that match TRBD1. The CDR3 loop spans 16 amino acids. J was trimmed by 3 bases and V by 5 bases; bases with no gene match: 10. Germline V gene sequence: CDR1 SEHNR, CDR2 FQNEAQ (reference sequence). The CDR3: CASSHTGTGRHYGYTF. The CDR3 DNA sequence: TGTGCCAGCAGCCACACCGGGACAGGGAGGCACTATGGCTACACCTTC. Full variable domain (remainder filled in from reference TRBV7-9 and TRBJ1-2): DTGVSQNPRHKITKRGQNVTFRCDPISEHNRLYWYRQTLGQGPEFLTYFQNEAQLEKSRLLSDRFSAERPKGSFSTLEIQRTEQGDSAMYLCASSHTGTGRHYGYTFGSGTRLTVV.

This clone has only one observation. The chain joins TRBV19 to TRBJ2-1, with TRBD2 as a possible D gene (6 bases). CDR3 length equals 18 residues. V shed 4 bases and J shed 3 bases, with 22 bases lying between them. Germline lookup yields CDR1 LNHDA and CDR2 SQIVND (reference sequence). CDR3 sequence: CASSKLPIAALNYNEQFF. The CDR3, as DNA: TGTGCCAGTAGTAAGCTCCCGATAGCGGCCCTAAACTACAATGAGCAGTTCTTC.